These 13 T cell receptor beta chains share one sample of origin, sequenced in a study of cytomegalovirus exposure and HLA in healthy donors. The PCR was carried out with 60 Vbeta primers and 13 Jbeta primers. The table came from immunoSEQ multiplex PCR; TCRdb's copy has only in-frame clones and leaves some out. The table has some 120,000 clones, about 84% seen once. The sample comprised PBMCs. Receptor source: a man younger than 35 in good health and CMV-seropositive.

Comment on this clone: This same CDR3 is encoded by further DNA sequences in the sample. The chain is built from TRBV5-1 and TRBJ2-5; TRBD1 is a possible D gene (6 bases). Germline CDR1 is SGHRS and CDR2 is YFSETQ. The CDR3 runs 13 residues. Trimming cost V 4 bases and J 2 bases, with 9 bases left between them. This CDR3 reads CASSLQGQETQYF. The CDR3 nucleotides read TGCGCCAGCAGCCTACAGGGTCAAGAGACCCAGTACTTC.

The chain has TRBV30 and TRBJ1-5, with 9 bases that match TRBD1. The V segment lost 2 bases and the J segment 2 bases; nucleotides outside the gene matches: 1. Per germline, CDR1 GTSNPN and CDR2 SVGIG (reference sequence). CDR3 length: 14 residues. The CDR3 loop is CAWSRTGGNQPQHF. The DNA of the CDR3 is TGTGCCTGGAGTCGGACAGGGGGCAATCAGCCCCAGCATTTT.

The chain carries TRBV30 and TRBJ2-5; TRBD1 might be the D (6 bases). This CDR3 contains 19 residues. V was pared by 3 bases and J by 5 bases, with 31 bases between. Germline-derived CDR1 and CDR2 are GTSNPN and SVGIG (reference sequence). The CDR3 protein is CAWSDAQVFGGLLKETQYF. Here the CDR3 DNA reads TGTGCCTGGAGCGATGCGCAGGTTTTTGGGGGCCTTTTAAAGGAGACCCAGTACTTC.

The V call is TRBV11-2, the J call TRBJ2-7; 8 positions match TRBD2. Germline CDR1 is SGHAT and CDR2 is FQNNGV. Germline trimming cut 5 bases from V and 0 bases from J; bases unmatched to any gene: 12. The length of the CDR3 is 17 residues. CDR3 nucleotide sequence: TGTGCCAGCAGCGCCTCGCGGGGGGAACTTGGCTCCTACGAGCAGTACTTC. It is translated as CASSASRGELGSYEQYF.

This chain connects TRBV7-8 to TRBJ2-2; no firm D call. Between the trimmed V and J ends, which lost 3 bases and 7 bases, there was a span of 6 bases. The CDR3 is 12 amino acids. Germline CDR1 reads SGHVS; CDR2 reads FQNEAQ. The CDR3: CASSFSGGELFF. CDR3 bases: TGTGCCAGCAGCTTCAGTGGCGGGGAGCTGTTTTTT.

The chain joins TRBV27 to TRBJ1-5; TRBD1 might be the D (5 bases). V lost 2 bases, J lost 2 bases, and 7 bases lay in between. The CDR3 length is 14 residues. CDR1 and CDR2 from the germline V gene are MNHEY and SMNVEV (reference sequence). CDR3: CASSLVGGNQPQHF. CDR3 coding DNA: TGTGCCAGCAGTTTAGTAGGGGGCAATCAGCCCCAGCATTTT.

This chain uses TRBV6-4 with TRBJ1-1; 10 positions agree with TRBD1. The V and J ends lost 9 bases and 0 bases, in that order; junction bases with no gene match: 7. This CDR3 has 15 residues. The V gene's germline CDR1 is MRHNA and CDR2 SNTAGT. CDR3 DNA: TGTGCCAGTAAAACCGGGACAGGGGTGAACACTGAAGCTTTCTTT. This codes for CASKTGTGVNTEAFF.

This clone was counted between two and nine times. The V and J genes are TRBV6-1 and TRBJ2-7, with a weak D call TRBD1 (6 bases). Looked up from germline, CDR1 is MNHNS and CDR2 is SASEGT. Trimming stripped 7 bases from V and 3 bases from J, with 13 bases between. The CDR3 loop spans 13 amino acids. The CDR3 here is CASTPGTIYEQYF. CDR3 in DNA: TGTGCCAGCACACCCGGGACAATCTACGAGCAGTACTTC.

V and J are TRBV6-1 and TRBJ1-4; 7 bases match TRBD1. This CDR3 has 14 amino acids. Germline V CDR1 and CDR2: MNHNS, SASEGT. J lost 8 bases, V lost 6 bases, and 9 bases had no gene match. This CDR3 reads CASRGTVPNEKLFF. The DNA of the CDR3 is TGTGCCAGCAGGGGGACAGTTCCGAACGAAAAACTGTTTTTT.

The J gene is TRBJ2-3, the V gene TRBV19; 12 nucleotides align to TRBD1. The CDR3 is 17 residues long. CDR1 and CDR2 from the germline V gene are LNHDA and SQIVND (reference sequence). The V gene end was trimmed by 4 bases and the J gene end by 4 bases; junction bases not matched to a gene: 9. DNA of the CDR3: TGTGCCAGTAGTACCCGACCGGGACAGGGGGCTGCAGATACGCAGTATTTT. Encoded protein: CASSTRPGQGAADTQYF.

The chain joins TRBV11-2 to TRBJ1-1; 8 nucleotides match TRBD1. This CDR3 is built from 14 residues. V was pared by 2 bases and J by 5 bases, with 4 bases of the junction left unmatched. Germline V gives CDR1 SGHAT, CDR2 FQNNGV. This CDR3 is CASSLQGAGTEAFF. CDR3 nucleotides: TGTGCCAGCAGCTTACAGGGGGCCGGAACTGAAGCTTTCTTT.

The rearrangement joins TRBV5-6 to TRBJ2-2; the D gene is possibly TRBD2 (6 bases). This CDR3 has 15 amino acids. Trimming shortened V by 5 bases and J by 2 bases, and 13 bases separated the two germline ends. CDR1 SGHDT and CDR2 YYEEEE come from the germline V gene. The CDR3 loop is CASRMAGQNTGELFF. Here the CDR3 DNA reads TGTGCCAGCAGGATGGCGGGGCAAAACACCGGGGAGCTGTTTTTT. Drawing the rest from reference TRBV5-6 and TRBJ2-2, the complete variable domain is DAGVTQSPTHLIKTRGQQVTLRCSPKSGHDTVSWYQQALGQGPQFIFQYYEEEERQRGNFPDRFSGHQFPNYSSELNVNALLLGDSALYLCASRMAGQNTGELFFGEGSRLTVL.

J is TRBJ1-2 and V is TRBV4-2; 8 bases are a match to TRBD1. The germline V gene encodes CDR1 LGHNA and CDR2 YNFKEQ. V gave up 4 bases and J gave up 3 bases; unmatched junction bases: 10. CDR3 length equals 16 residues. The CDR3 DNA reads as TGTGCCAGCAGCCCAACCTCAGGGGGCTCACACTATGGCTACACCTTC. Protein: CASSPTSGGSHYGYTF.